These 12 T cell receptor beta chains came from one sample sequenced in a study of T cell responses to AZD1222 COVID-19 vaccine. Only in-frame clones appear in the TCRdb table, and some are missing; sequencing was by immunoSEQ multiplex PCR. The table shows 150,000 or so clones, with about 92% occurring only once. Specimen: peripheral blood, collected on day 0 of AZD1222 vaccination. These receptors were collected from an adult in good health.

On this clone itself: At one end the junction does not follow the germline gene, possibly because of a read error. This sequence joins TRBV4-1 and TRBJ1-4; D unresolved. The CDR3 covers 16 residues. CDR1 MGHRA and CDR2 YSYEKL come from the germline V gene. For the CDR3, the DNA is TGCGCCAGCAGCCAAGACCCAGGCCCTCCTAAGGAAAAACTGTTTTTT. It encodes CASSQDPGPPKEKLFF.

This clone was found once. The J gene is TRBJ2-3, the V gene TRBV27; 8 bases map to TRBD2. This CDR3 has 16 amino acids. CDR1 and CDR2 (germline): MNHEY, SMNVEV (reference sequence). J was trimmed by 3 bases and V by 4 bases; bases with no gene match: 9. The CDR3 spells CASSYLGLAPTDTQYF. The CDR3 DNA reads TGTGCCAGCAGTTACCTTGGACTAGCTCCGACAGATACGCAGTATTTT.

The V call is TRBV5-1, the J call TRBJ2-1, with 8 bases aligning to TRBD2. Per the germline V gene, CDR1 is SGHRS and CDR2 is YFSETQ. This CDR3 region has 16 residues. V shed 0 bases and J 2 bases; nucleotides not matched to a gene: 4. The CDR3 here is CASSLEGLVTYNEQFF. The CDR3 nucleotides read TGCGCCAGCAGCTTGGAGGGACTAGTTACCTACAATGAGCAGTTCTTC.

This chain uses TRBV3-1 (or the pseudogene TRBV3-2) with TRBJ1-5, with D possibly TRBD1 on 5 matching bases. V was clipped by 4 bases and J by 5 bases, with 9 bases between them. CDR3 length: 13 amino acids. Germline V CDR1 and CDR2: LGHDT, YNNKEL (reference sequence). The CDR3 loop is CASSRQLDQPQHF. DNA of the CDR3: TGTGCCAGCAGCCGACAGCTCGATCAGCCCCAGCATTTT.

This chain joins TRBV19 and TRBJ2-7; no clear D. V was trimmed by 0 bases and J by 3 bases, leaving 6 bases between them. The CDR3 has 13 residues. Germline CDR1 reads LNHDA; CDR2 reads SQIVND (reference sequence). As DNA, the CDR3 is TGTGCCAGTAGTATAGAGGGCAACTACGAGCAGTACTTC. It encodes CASSIEGNYEQYF.

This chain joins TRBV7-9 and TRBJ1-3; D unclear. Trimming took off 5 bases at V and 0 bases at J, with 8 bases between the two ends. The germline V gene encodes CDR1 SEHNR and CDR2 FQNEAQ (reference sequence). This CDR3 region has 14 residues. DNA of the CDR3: TGTGCCAGCAGCCTCGACGCCTCTGGAAACACCATATATTTT. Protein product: CASSLDASGNTIYF.

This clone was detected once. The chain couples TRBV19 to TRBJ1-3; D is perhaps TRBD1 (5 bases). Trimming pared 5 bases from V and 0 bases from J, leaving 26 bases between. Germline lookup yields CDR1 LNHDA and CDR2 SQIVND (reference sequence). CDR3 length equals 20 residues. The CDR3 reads CASSPPDGTFGLSSGNTIYF. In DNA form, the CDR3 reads TGTGCCAGTAGTCCCCCGGACGGGACCTTTGGACTGAGCTCTGGAAACACCATATATTTT.

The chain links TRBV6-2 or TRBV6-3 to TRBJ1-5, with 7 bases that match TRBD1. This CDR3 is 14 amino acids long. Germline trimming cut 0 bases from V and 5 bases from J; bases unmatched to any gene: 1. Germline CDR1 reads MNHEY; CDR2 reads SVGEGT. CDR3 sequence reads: CASSYSTGHQPQHF. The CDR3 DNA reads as TGTGCCAGCAGTTACTCGACAGGGCATCAGCCCCAGCATTTT.

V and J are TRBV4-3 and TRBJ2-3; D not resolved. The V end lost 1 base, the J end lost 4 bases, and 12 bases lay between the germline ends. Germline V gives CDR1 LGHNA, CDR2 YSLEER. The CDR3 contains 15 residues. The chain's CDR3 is CASSQAVNEADTQYF. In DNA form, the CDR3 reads TGCGCCAGCAGCCAAGCGGTTAACGAGGCAGATACGCAGTATTTT.

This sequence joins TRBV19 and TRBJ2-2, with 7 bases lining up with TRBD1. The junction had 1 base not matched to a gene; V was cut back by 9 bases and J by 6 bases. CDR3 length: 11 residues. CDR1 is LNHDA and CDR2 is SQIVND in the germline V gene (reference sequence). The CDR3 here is CASQGAGELFF. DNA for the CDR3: TGTGCCAGCCAGGGGGCCGGGGAGCTGTTTTTT.

The CDR3 DNA sequence: TGTGCCAGCAGCTTATCCGCTAGCAATGAGCAGTTCTTC. This sequence encodes CASSLSASNEQFF. The chain combines TRBV7-9 with TRBJ2-1; D remains unclear. CDR3 size: 13 residues. CDR1 and CDR2 from the germline V gene are SEHNR and FQNEAQ (reference sequence). The germline V and J ends were trimmed by 2 bases and 6 bases, with 8 bases remaining between them.

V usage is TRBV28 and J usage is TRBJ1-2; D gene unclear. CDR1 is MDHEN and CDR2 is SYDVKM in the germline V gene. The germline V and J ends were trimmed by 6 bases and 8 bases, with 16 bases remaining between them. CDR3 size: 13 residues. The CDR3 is CASSLDGPAGYTF. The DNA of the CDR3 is TGTGCCAGCAGCCTAGACGGACCTGCCGGCTACACCTTC.